Below, one T cell receptor beta chain is given with its context. A junction end diverges from the germline sequence, so it may reflect a read error. Total RNA (around 0.45 ug) served as template for TCR beta cDNA synthesis primed by a constant-region primer. Slightly modified ARM-PCR, run as three nested multiplex PCR rounds, produced the TCR beta libraries. TRBV1-TRBV30 forward primers paired with a C-beta reverse primer were used in the first two PCR rounds, which ran about 11 cycles each. TCRdb ran MiXCR on the multiplex PCR reads and lists one entry per CDR3 protein. The sample comprises under 45,000 distinct CDR3 sequences, less than 85% of which are singletons, and around 17% rests with the top ten. The germline gives CDR1 SGHNT, CDR2 YENEEA. The CDR3 loop spans 12 amino acids. This sample is part of a study of tumor-infiltrating lymphocytes in primary liver carcinoma. Unsorted bulk tissue, about 18-31 mg of it, served as the source for co-extraction of RNA and DNA. Five distinct regions per tumor were sampled.

Sequenced input: liver tumor tissue from sampling region 4. Specified subset: tumor region T4, right-lateral pole. The gene calls are TRBV11-3 and TRBJ1-1; D gene uncertain. The clonotype was recovered from a man aged 40-55 years with primary liver carcinoma and hepatitis B virus infection. The CDR3 protein is CGSSLDHIEAFF. CDR3 DNA: TGTGGCAGCAGCTTAGATCACATCGAAGCTTTCTTT.